The clone carrying this TCR beta chain was seen only once. Its antigen is currently unknown. The sample is drawn from a study of cytomegalovirus exposure and HLA in healthy donors. The PCR made use of 60 Vbeta and 13 Jbeta primers. Original methodology: As a later analysis found, there were 70 million to 100 million unique TCR beta chains, of which roughly 11 million were shared. The protocol was immunoSEQ multiplex PCR, while the TCRdb copy is restricted to in-frame clones and leaves out a portion. That table is the source of V, J and clone size, and D and trimming were worked out from the DNA. The sample has around 200,000 clones; more than 60% are singletons. Study results and limitations: Researchers counted roughly 150 TCR beta chains as cytomegalovirus-associated. Immune exposure data for these donors was limited to CMV serostatus. Within the data, a cluster of highly shared sequence variants was likely a sequencing artifact.

Sequenced sample: PBMCs. This sequence was found in a man aged 45-65 years in good health and CMV-seronegative.

The CDR3 sequence is CASSQGLAASYEQYF. CDR3 in DNA: TGTGCCAGCAGCCAAGGACTAGCGGCTTCCTACGAGCAGTACTTC. The chain recombines TRBV9 with TRBJ2-7, with 10 bases identical to TRBD2. The germline gives CDR1 SGDLS, CDR2 YYNGEE. This CDR3 spans 15 amino acids. Losses at the gene ends were 4 bases for V and 1 base for J; bases not matched to a gene: 5.